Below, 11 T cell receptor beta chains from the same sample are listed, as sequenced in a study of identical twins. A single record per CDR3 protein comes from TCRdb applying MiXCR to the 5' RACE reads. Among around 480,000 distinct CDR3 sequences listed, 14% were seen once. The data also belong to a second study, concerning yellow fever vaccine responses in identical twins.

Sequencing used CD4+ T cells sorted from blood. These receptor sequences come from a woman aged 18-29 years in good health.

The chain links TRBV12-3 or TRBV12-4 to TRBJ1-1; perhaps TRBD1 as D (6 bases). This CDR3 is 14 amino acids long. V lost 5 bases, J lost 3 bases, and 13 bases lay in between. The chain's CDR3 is CASSPSTGYTEAFF. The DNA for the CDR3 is TGTGCCAGCAGTCCCTCCACAGGGTACACTGAAGCTTTCTTT.

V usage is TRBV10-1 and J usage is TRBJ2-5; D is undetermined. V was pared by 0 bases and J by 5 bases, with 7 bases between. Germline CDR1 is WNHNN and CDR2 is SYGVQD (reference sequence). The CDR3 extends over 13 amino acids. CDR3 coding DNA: TGCGCCAGCAGTGAGTCGAACGCGGAGACCCAGTACTTC. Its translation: CASSESNAETQYF.

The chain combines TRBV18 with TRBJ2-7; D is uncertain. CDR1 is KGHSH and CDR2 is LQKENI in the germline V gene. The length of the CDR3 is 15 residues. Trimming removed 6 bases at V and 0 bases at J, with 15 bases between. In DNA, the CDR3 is TGTGCCAGCTCTCCCCCCCCTAGAAACTCCTACGAGCAGTACTTC. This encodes CASSPPPRNSYEQYF.

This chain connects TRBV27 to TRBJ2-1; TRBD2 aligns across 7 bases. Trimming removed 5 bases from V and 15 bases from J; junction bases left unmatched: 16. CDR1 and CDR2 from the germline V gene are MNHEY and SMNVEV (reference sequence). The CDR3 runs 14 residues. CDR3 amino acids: CASSDRNSGGRGFF. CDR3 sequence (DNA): TGTGCCAGCAGTGACCGGAATAGTGGGGGGAGGGGGTTCTTC.

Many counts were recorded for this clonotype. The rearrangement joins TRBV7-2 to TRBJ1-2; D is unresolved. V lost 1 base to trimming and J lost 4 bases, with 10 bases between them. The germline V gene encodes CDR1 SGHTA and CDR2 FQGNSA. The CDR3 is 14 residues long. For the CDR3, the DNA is TGTGCCAGCAGCTTAGATGTGGGTCCCTATGGCTACACCTTC. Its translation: CASSLDVGPYGYTF.

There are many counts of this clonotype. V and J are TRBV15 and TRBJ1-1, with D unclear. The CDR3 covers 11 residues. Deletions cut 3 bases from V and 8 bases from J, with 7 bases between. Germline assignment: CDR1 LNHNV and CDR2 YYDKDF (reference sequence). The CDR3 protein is CATSRAGEAFF. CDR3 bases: TGTGCCACCAGCAGGGCCGGGGAAGCTTTCTTT.

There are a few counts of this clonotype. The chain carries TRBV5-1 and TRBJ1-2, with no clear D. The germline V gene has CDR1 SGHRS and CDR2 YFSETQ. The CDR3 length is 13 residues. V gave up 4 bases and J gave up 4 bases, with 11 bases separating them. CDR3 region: CASSRGDLYGYTF. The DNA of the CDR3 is TGCGCCAGCAGCCGTGGGGATCTCTATGGCTACACCTTC. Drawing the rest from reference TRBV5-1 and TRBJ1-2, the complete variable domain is KAGVTQTPRYLIKTRGQQVTLSCSPISGHRSVSWYQQTPGQGLQFLFEYFSETQRNKGNFPGRFSGRQFSNSRSEMNVSTLELGDSALYLCASSRGDLYGYTFGSGTRLTVV.

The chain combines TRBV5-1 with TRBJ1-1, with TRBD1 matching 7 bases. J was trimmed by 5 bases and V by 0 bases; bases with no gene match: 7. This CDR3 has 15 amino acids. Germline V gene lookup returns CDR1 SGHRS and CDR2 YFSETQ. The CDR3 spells CASSLEAGGQTEAFF. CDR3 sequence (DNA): TGCGCCAGCAGCTTGGAGGCAGGGGGTCAAACTGAAGCTTTCTTT.

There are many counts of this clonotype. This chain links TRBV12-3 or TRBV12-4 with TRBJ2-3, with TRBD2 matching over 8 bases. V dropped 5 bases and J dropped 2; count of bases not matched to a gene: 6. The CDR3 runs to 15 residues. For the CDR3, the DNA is TGTGCCAGCAGTCCAACGGGAGGGCCCACAGATACGCAGTATTTT. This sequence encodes CASSPTGGPTDTQYF.

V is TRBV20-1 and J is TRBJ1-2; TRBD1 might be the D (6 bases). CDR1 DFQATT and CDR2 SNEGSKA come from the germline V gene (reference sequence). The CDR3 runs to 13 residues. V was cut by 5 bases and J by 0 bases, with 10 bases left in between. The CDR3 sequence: CSALDRTNYGYTF. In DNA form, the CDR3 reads TGCAGTGCTCTAGACAGGACTAACTATGGCTACACCTTC.

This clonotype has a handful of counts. CDR3 bases: TGTGCCAGCAGTGAACCCGGACAGTCCTACAATGAGCAGTTCTTC. It specifies CASSEPGQSYNEQFF. This rearrangement joins TRBV25-1 to TRBJ2-1; TRBD1 is a possible D gene (6 bases). Trimming cost V 2 bases and J 1 base, with 9 bases left between them. CDR3 length: 15 amino acids. The germline CDR1 and CDR2 sequences are MGHDK and SYGVNS.